This section outlines one T cell receptor (beta chain) sequence together with its context. The target antigen is unknown. The data belong to a study of T cell repertoires in ileal Crohn's disease. Study results and limitations: Compared with CD4 T cells, sorted CD8 cells carried more expanded clones. All patients with clonality above 26.8% had endoscopic recurrence.

Each sample's TCRB immunosequencing used around 0.5 micrograms of biopsy DNA. TCRdb's table, derived via immunoSEQ multiplex PCR, lists solely in-frame clones and lacks some. The sample yields approximately 1,800 clones, under 85% seen once. The CDR3 loop spans 11 amino acids. Trimming left V 8 bases short and J 5 bases short, with 9 bases between. Germline V gives CDR1 MRHNA, CDR2 SNTAGT. The receptor was isolated from an adult with Crohn's disease. The J gene is TRBJ1-1, the V gene TRBV6-4; weak D call: TRBD1 (6 bases). The specimen sequenced was ileal tissue. CDR3 in DNA: TGTGCCAGCTCTCAGGGGACTGAAGCTTTCTTT. Translating it yields CASSQGTEAFF.